A single sample gave rise to the 17 T cell receptor beta chains below, sequenced in a study of blood T cell repertoires in COVID-19. This table comes from immunoSEQ multiplex PCR, and its TCRdb copy is limited to in-frame clones, with some not included. The table records over 150,000 clones, 75% to 85% of them present only once. Sample: peripheral blood. These receptors all come from a woman older than 75 with COVID-19, enrolled during active disease.

J is TRBJ1-6 and V is TRBV2; D possibly corresponds to TRBD1 (5 bases). The CDR3 consists of 14 residues. Trimming left V 2 bases short and J 6 bases short, with 8 bases between. The germline V gene has CDR1 SNHLY and CDR2 FYNNEI. CDR3 in DNA: TGTGCCAGCAGTGAACGGGGGAGTAATTCACCCCTCCACTTT. Translating gives CASSERGSNSPLHF.

The gene calls are TRBV28 and TRBJ2-5, with TRBD1 matching over 8 bases. Germline loops: CDR1 MDHEN, CDR2 SYDVKM. With V trimmed by 5 bases and J by 6 bases, 14 bases remained unmatched. The CDR3 contains 16 residues. The CDR3, as DNA: TGTGCCAGCAGTCCCTGGACAGGGTCCGTTAAGAAGACCCAGTACTTC. Residues: CASSPWTGSVKKTQYF.

This chain connects TRBV3-1 (or the pseudogene TRBV3-2) to TRBJ1-2; D unclear. Trimming took off 0 bases at V and 2 bases at J, with 7 bases between the two ends. The CDR3 consists of 14 residues. Germline CDR1 is LGHDT and CDR2 is YNNKEL (reference sequence). The CDR3 is CASSQEARNYGYTF. CDR3 coding DNA: TGTGCCAGCAGCCAAGAAGCCAGGAACTATGGCTACACCTTC.

V usage is TRBV6-5 and J usage is TRBJ1-2; 7 positions agree with TRBD1. Germline CDR1 MNHEY, CDR2 SVGAGI. The CDR3 spans 13 residues. J was trimmed by 4 bases and V by 6 bases; bases with no gene match: 5. For the CDR3, the DNA is TGTGCCAGCAGAAGACAGGGAGGCTATGGCTACACCTTC. Residues: CASRRQGGYGYTF.

V is TRBV4-1 and J is TRBJ1-1; a weak D match, TRBD1 (5 bases). With 2 bases removed from V and 3 bases from J, the gap between germline ends came to 10 bases. Germline V gene lookup returns CDR1 MGHRA and CDR2 YSYEKL. The CDR3 is 14 amino acids. CDR3 coding DNA: TGCGCCAGCAGCCAACCCTGGGGGGACACTGAAGCTTTCTTT. It specifies CASSQPWGDTEAFF.

This clone was found once. The chain uses TRBV18 and TRBJ2-1, with 10 bases aligning to TRBD1. This CDR3 contains 14 residues. The germline V gene has CDR1 KGHSH and CDR2 LQKENI. V lost 5 bases to trimming and J lost 8 bases; unmatched junction nucleotides: 6. The CDR3 nucleotides read TGTGCCAGCTCATCCGGACAGGGGGAAGATGAGCAGTTCTTC. It translates to CASSSGQGEDEQFF.

V usage is TRBV5-5 and J usage is TRBJ1-1, with D hard to call. Germline lookup yields CDR1 SGHKS and CDR2 YYEKEE (reference sequence). Trimming took off 4 bases at V and 4 bases at J, with 20 bases between the two ends. The CDR3 contains 16 residues. CDR3 sequence (DNA): TGTGCCAGCAGCGTTCGGACGGACTTCCCCGCCACTGAAGCTTTCTTT. This sequence encodes CASSVRTDFPATEAFF.

The V call is TRBV19, the J call TRBJ2-1; possibly TRBD2 for D (7 bases). The germline V gene has CDR1 LNHDA and CDR2 SQIVND (reference sequence). The V and J ends lost 5 bases and 0 bases respectively, with 14 bases between them. This CDR3 contains 16 residues. In nucleotides, the CDR3 is TGTGCCAGTAGTTCAGGGGACTATACCTCCTACAATGAGCAGTTCTTC. Its protein is CASSSGDYTSYNEQFF.

This clone has only one observation. The chain uses TRBV23-1 and TRBJ2-1, with D perhaps TRBD1 (7 bases). TRBV23-1 is classed as an ORF, of uncertain function. With 2 bases removed from V and 9 bases from J, the gap between germline ends came to 35 bases. This CDR3 is built from 21 residues. CDR3 region: CASSQLRDRAGGAFPSSEQFF. CDR3 coding DNA: TGCGCCAGCAGTCAACTACGCGACAGGGCGGGCGGGGCCTTTCCGTCTAGTGAGCAGTTCTTC.

Worth noting for this clone: The junction departs from germline at one end; a sequencing error may be responsible. The chain couples TRBV7-2 to TRBJ1-1, with TRBD1 matching 7 bases. Germline CDR1 SGHTA, CDR2 FQGNSA. This CDR3 has 15 residues. CDR3 coding DNA: TGTGCCAGCAGCTTAGTGACAGGGCTGAACACTGAGGCTTTCTTT. Amino acid sequence: CASSLVTGLNTEAFF.

There are a few counts of this clone. The genes are TRBV15 and TRBJ2-2, with a possible D match to TRBD2 (6 bases). The CDR3 sequence is 15 residues long. Deletions cut 3 bases from V and 2 bases from J, with 10 bases between. From germline, CDR1 is LNHNV and CDR2 YYDKDF (reference sequence). CDR3: CATSSPGLNTGELFF. DNA for the CDR3: TGTGCCACCAGCAGTCCGGGACTTAACACCGGGGAGCTGTTTTTT.

This clone appeared a few times. The chain recombines TRBV11-2 with TRBJ2-1; perhaps TRBD2 as D (6 bases). The CDR3 covers 15 residues. Trimming took off 5 bases at V and 0 bases at J, with 11 bases between the two ends. Germline CDR1 SGHAT, CDR2 FQNNGV. The CDR3 here is CASSRDSSSYNEQFF. CDR3 DNA sequence: TGTGCCAGCAGCCGGGACTCTAGCTCCTACAATGAGCAGTTCTTC.

This clone was seen a single time. The CDR3 sequence: CASSYGQSQETQYF. As DNA, the CDR3 is TGTGCCAGCAGCTATGGACAGTCCCAAGAGACCCAGTACTTC. The chain has TRBV11-3 and TRBJ2-5, with D tentatively TRBD1 (6 bases). This CDR3 has 14 amino acids. The V gene's germline CDR1 is SGHNT and CDR2 YENEEA. V lost 4 bases and J 1 base, leaving 10 bases between the germline ends.

The genes are TRBV21-1 and TRBJ1-6; the DNA was not used to check the table's D call, TRBD1. TRBV21-1 is an annotated pseudogene. The CDR3 consists of 17 residues. DNA of the CDR3: TGTGCCAGCAGCAAATCTTGGCAGGGGGAGGCAAATTCACCCCTCCACTTT. Translating gives CASSKSWQGEANSPLHF.

This clone was observed many times. V gene TRBV6-2 or TRBV6-3 combines with J gene TRBJ2-1; perhaps TRBD2 as D (6 bases). This CDR3 spans 16 amino acids. Germline CDR1 MNHEY, CDR2 SVGEGT. V was clipped by 0 bases and J by 0 bases, with 9 bases between them. CDR3 nucleotide sequence: TGTGCCAGCAGTTACTCGGGCGGGGCCTCCTACAATGAGCAGTTCTTC. It encodes CASSYSGGASYNEQFF.

CDR3 in DNA: TGCGCCAGCAGCTTGGGGCTGCTAGCGGGAGGGCCTGAGGATGAGCAGTTCTTC. This encodes CASSLGLLAGGPEDEQFF. The chain recombines TRBV5-1 with TRBJ2-1; the match to TRBD2 covers 12 bases. In germline, CDR1 is SGHRS, CDR2 YFSETQ. The trim removed 0 bases at V and 8 bases at J, leaving 12 bases unmatched. The CDR3 contains 18 residues.

This chain connects TRBV6-5 to TRBJ1-1; possible D gene TRBD1, 5 bases. Germline CDR1 MNHEY, CDR2 SVGAGI. The length of the CDR3 is 15 residues. V dropped 4 bases and J dropped 1 base, with 13 bases sitting between them. The CDR3 protein is CASSSRTTGNTEAFF. CDR3 sequence (DNA): TGTGCCAGCAGTTCAAGGACTACAGGGAACACTGAAGCTTTCTTT.